A single sample gave rise to the 30 T cell receptor beta chains below, sequenced in a study of cytomegalovirus exposure and HLA in healthy donors. Researchers ran the PCR with 60 Vbeta and 13 Jbeta primers. TCRdb's copy holds only in-frame clones and misses some; the assay was immunoSEQ multiplex PCR. This sample has about 240,000 clones, with about 80% found just once. What was sequenced was PBMCs. The receptors derive from a woman aged 60-75 years in good health and CMV-seropositive.

J is TRBJ1-2 and V is TRBV5-1; D is uncertain. The CDR3 sequence is 15 residues long. CDR1 and CDR2 from the germline V gene are SGHRS and YFSETQ. V was shortened by 0 bases and J by 2 bases, with 11 bases between the two germline ends. CDR3 coding DNA: TGCGCCAGCAGCTTGGAAGCGGTGGGGAACTATGGCTACACCTTC. Amino acid sequence: CASSLEAVGNYGYTF.

The chain links TRBV6-6 to TRBJ2-7; 10 positions match TRBD1. Germline CDR1 and CDR2: MNHNY and SVGAGI (reference sequence). The CDR3 is 12 residues long. Trimming cost V 8 bases and J 6 bases; bases outside gene matches: 4. CDR3 protein: CASADRGREQYF. The CDR3 nucleotides read TGTGCCAGCGCAGACAGGGGGCGCGAGCAGTACTTC.

The chain recombines TRBV7-9 with TRBJ1-4; 9 bases are shared with TRBD1. Germline V lookup: CDR1 SEHNR, CDR2 FQNEAQ (reference sequence). The CDR3 is 14 residues long. J gave up 8 bases and V 4 bases, and 5 bases lay outside the gene matches. Here the CDR3 reads CASSSTGGWEKLFF. As DNA, the CDR3 is TGTGCCAGCAGCTCTACAGGGGGCTGGGAAAAACTGTTTTTT.

The chain carries TRBV19 and TRBJ2-2, with a possible D match to TRBD1 (5 bases). Trimming cost V 5 bases and J 8 bases, with 15 bases left between them. CDR1 and CDR2 (germline): LNHDA, SQIVND (reference sequence). The CDR3 consists of 14 residues. The CDR3 DNA reads as TGTGCCAGTAGTCCCCTCTCTCAGGGAGGGGAGCTGTTTTTT. Residues: CASSPLSQGGELFF.

The rearrangement uses TRBV27 and TRBJ2-7; TRBD2 matches 8 bases. There are 15 residues in the CDR3. The junction had 12 bases not matched to a gene; V was cut back by 8 bases and J by 3 bases. Germline V gives CDR1 MNHEY, CDR2 SMNVEV (reference sequence). The CDR3: CASGSPTSGFYEQYF. The DNA for the CDR3 is TGTGCCAGCGGCTCACCTACTAGCGGATTCTACGAGCAGTACTTC.

This clone was recorded a few times. V and J are TRBV19 and TRBJ1-1, with a tentative D call TRBD1 (6 bases). From germline, CDR1 is LNHDA and CDR2 SQIVND (reference sequence). Deletions cut 0 bases from V and 8 bases from J, with 10 bases between. This CDR3 has 13 residues. The CDR3 sequence is CASSIDLDREAFF. CDR3 coding DNA: TGTGCCAGTAGTATAGATCTGGACAGAGAAGCTTTCTTT.

The genes are TRBV7-9 and TRBJ2-7, with 7 positions matching TRBD1. The CDR3 extends over 16 amino acids. Trimming at V came to 1 base and at J to 2 bases, leaving 8 bases not matched to a gene. CDR1 SEHNR and CDR2 FQNEAQ come from the germline V gene (reference sequence). CDR3 protein: CASSLEASGTAYEQYF. CDR3 sequence (DNA): TGTGCCAGCAGCTTAGAGGCGTCCGGGACAGCCTACGAGCAGTACTTC.

The genes are TRBV5-5 and TRBJ1-1; 12 bases map to TRBD1. Germline V lookup: CDR1 SGHKS, CDR2 YYEKEE (reference sequence). The CDR3 spans 14 residues. Trimming at V came to 4 bases and at J to 5 bases, leaving 3 bases not matched to a gene. The CDR3 region is CASSQGQGATEAFF. The CDR3 region has the DNA TGTGCCAGCAGCCAGGGACAGGGGGCGACTGAAGCTTTCTTT.

The chain has TRBV4-1 and TRBJ1-2, with 9 bases matching TRBD1. The V gene end was trimmed by 1 base and the J gene end by 2 bases; junction bases not matched to a gene: 5. The CDR3 is made up of 16 amino acids. Germline-derived CDR1 and CDR2 are MGHRA and YSYEKL. This chain's CDR3 is CASSQGPGTGNYGYTF. In DNA form, the CDR3 reads TGCGCCAGCAGCCAAGGCCCTGGGACAGGGAACTATGGCTACACCTTC.

This sequence joins TRBV2 and TRBJ2-2; no reliable D call. This CDR3 spans 15 amino acids. Germline assignment: CDR1 SNHLY and CDR2 FYNNEI. V was shortened by 1 base and J by 0 bases, with 6 bases between the two germline ends. Here the CDR3 DNA reads TGTGCCAGCAGTGAAGTACTTTCGAACACCGGGGAGCTGTTTTTT. It is translated as CASSEVLSNTGELFF.

The chain links TRBV9 to TRBJ1-1; D is unclear. Germline V CDR1 and CDR2: SGDLS, YYNGEE. The V gene lost 0 bases and the J gene lost 8 bases, with 14 bases spanning the gap. The CDR3 contains 14 residues. The CDR3 region has the DNA TGTGCCAGCAGCGTAGAGGTTTCGGGAAGGGAAGCTTTCTTT. Protein product: CASSVEVSGREAFF.

The chain links TRBV28 to TRBJ2-7, with 7 bases that match TRBD2. Germline V gene data show CDR1 as MDHEN and CDR2 as SYDVKM. The trim removed 5 bases at V and 6 bases at J, leaving 16 bases unmatched. CDR3 length equals 16 residues. The CDR3 is CASSREGGWPLGEQYF. CDR3 coding DNA: TGTGCCAGCAGTAGGGAGGGAGGGTGGCCCCTTGGCGAGCAGTACTTC.

V and J are TRBV6-5 and TRBJ1-2, with 7 positions matching TRBD1. Trimming at V came to 8 bases and at J to 1 base, leaving 10 bases not matched to a gene. Germline loops: CDR1 MNHEY, CDR2 SVGAGI. The CDR3 has 15 residues. CDR3 bases: TGTGCCAGCCCCGACAGGGCGCCCCGTAACTATGGCTACACCTTC. Residues: CASPDRAPRNYGYTF.

The rearrangement links TRBV5-4 to TRBJ2-2, with TRBD1 matching over 9 bases. Per the germline V gene, CDR1 is SGHNT and CDR2 is YYREEE (reference sequence). This CDR3 has 16 residues. Germline trimming cut 6 bases from V and 4 bases from J; bases unmatched to any gene: 10. The CDR3 here is CASTRLQGAGTGELFF. The CDR3 bases are TGTGCCAGCACCCGACTACAGGGGGCGGGCACCGGGGAGCTGTTTTTT.

The CDR3 protein is CASSVEGLAGAGELFF. In DNA, the CDR3 is TGTGCCAGCAGCGTAGAAGGACTAGCGGGAGCCGGGGAGCTGTTTTTT. This rearrangement joins TRBV9 to TRBJ2-2; 13 nucleotides align to TRBD2. Germline trimming cut 0 bases from V and 6 bases from J; bases unmatched to any gene: 2. The CDR3 consists of 16 residues. Germline V lookup: CDR1 SGDLS, CDR2 YYNGEE.

The CDR3 region has the DNA TGTGCCAGCGGGCGGGAGGGCCGGGGCACCGGGGAGCTGTTTTTT. Protein product: CASGREGRGTGELFF. This chain connects TRBV6-1 to TRBJ2-2, with 9 bases identical to TRBD2. The length of the CDR3 is 15 residues. The germline CDR1 and CDR2 sequences are MNHNS and SASEGT. Trimming removed 8 bases from V and 4 bases from J; junction bases left unmatched: 8.

The CDR3 loop reads CASSIVSGGVYGYTF. Here the CDR3 DNA reads TGTGCCAGTAGTATAGTTTCAGGGGGAGTGTATGGCTACACCTTC. The chain carries TRBV19 and TRBJ1-2; 7 bases line up with TRBD1. Germline V gene sequence: CDR1 LNHDA, CDR2 SQIVND (reference sequence). The CDR3 totals 15 residues. J was trimmed by 5 bases and V by 1 base; bases with no gene match: 7.

The V call is TRBV28, the J call TRBJ1-5; D remains ambiguous. V lost 7 bases, J lost 7 bases, and 17 bases lay in between. The germline V gene has CDR1 MDHEN and CDR2 SYDVKM. The CDR3 consists of 14 residues. DNA for the CDR3: TGTGCCAGCACTATGCCCCCTTCGATCCAGCCCCAGCATTTT. Translated: CASTMPPSIQPQHF.

This rearrangement joins TRBV5-1 to TRBJ1-3, with a tentative D call TRBD1 (5 bases). Trimming pared 4 bases from V and 4 bases from J, leaving 15 bases between. Germline V gene sequence: CDR1 SGHRS, CDR2 YFSETQ. This CDR3 is built from 15 residues. CDR3 nucleotide sequence: TGCGCCAGCAGCGTGGCGGGGGAACAAGGAAACACCATATATTTT. This gives the protein CASSVAGEQGNTIYF.

The V and J genes are TRBV13 and TRBJ2-5, with D hard to call. V lost 4 bases to trimming and J lost 3 bases, with 3 bases between them. The germline gives CDR1 PRHDT, CDR2 FYEKMQ (reference sequence). This CDR3 spans 11 amino acids. CDR3 nucleotides: TGTGCCAGCAGCTATAAAGAGACCCAGTACTTC. Protein sequence: CASSYKETQYF.

V is TRBV5-1 and J is TRBJ2-7; 9 bases are a match to TRBD1. This CDR3 is built from 14 residues. The junction had 6 bases not matched to a gene; V was cut back by 3 bases and J by 5 bases. From germline, CDR1 is SGHRS and CDR2 YFSETQ. The CDR3 sequence is CASSSNRGRNEQYF. The CDR3 DNA sequence: TGCGCCAGCAGCTCGAACAGGGGGCGGAACGAGCAGTACTTC.

This clone has a handful of counts. The chain joins TRBV7-3 to TRBJ2-2, with 7 bases lining up with TRBD2. CDR3 length: 15 amino acids. The germline V gene has CDR1 SGHTA and CDR2 FQGTGA. The ends lost 2 bases at V and 2 bases at J; junction bases unmatched: 2. DNA of the CDR3: TGTGCCAGCAGCTTAGCGGGAGAAAACACCGGGGAGCTGTTTTTT. It encodes CASSLAGENTGELFF.

This clone has more than one count but fewer than ten. This chain uses TRBV5-1 with TRBJ2-1; possibly TRBD2 for D (5 bases). CDR3 length: 15 amino acids. Germline assignment: CDR1 SGHRS and CDR2 YFSETQ. V was trimmed by 4 bases and J by 8 bases, leaving 19 bases between them. CDR3 loop: CASSPRAGWPDEQFF. The CDR3 DNA is TGCGCCAGCAGCCCAAGGGCGGGTTGGCCGGATGAGCAGTTCTTC.

The chain is built from TRBV25-1 and TRBJ2-7; D may be TRBD1 (7 bases). V lost 7 bases and J lost 2, with 12 bases in between. Germline CDR1 is MGHDK and CDR2 is SYGVNS. The CDR3 has 13 residues. CDR3 DNA sequence: TGTGCCAGCAACCGCGGGACAGCCTACGAGCAGTACTTC. Amino acids: CASNRGTAYEQYF.

This rearrangement joins TRBV19 to TRBJ2-6, with D possibly matching TRBD2 (5 bases). Germline assignment: CDR1 LNHDA and CDR2 SQIVND (reference sequence). The CDR3 has 18 residues. V shed 5 bases and J shed 0 bases, with 17 bases lying between them. This CDR3 is CASSPTWTGSSGANVLTF. CDR3 bases: TGTGCCAGTAGTCCCACCTGGACGGGAAGCTCTGGGGCCAACGTCCTGACTTTC.

The chain carries TRBV4-1 and TRBJ2-3, with 13 bases fitting TRBD2. Germline assignment: CDR1 MGHRA and CDR2 YSYEKL. This CDR3 has 16 amino acids. J lost 1 base, V lost 5 bases, and 3 bases had no gene match. CDR3 sequence (DNA): TGCGCCAGCAGCTTCGGACTAGCGGGAGGCACAGATACGCAGTATTTT. It yields the protein CASSFGLAGGTDTQYF.

There are a few counts of this clone. The chain recombines TRBV29-1 with TRBJ2-1, with 9 bases identical to TRBD2. With V trimmed by 2 bases and J by 6 bases, 17 bases remained unmatched. The germline V gene has CDR1 SQVTM and CDR2 ANQGSEA. The CDR3 is 18 amino acids. The CDR3 is CSVESVRSGRMFGNEQFF. CDR3 DNA sequence: TGCAGCGTTGAAAGCGTTCGAAGCGGGAGGATGTTTGGCAATGAGCAGTTCTTC.

J is TRBJ2-1 and V is TRBV4-1; possible D gene TRBD1, 7 bases. CDR1 is MGHRA, CDR2 YSYEKL, per germline. Trimming removed 4 bases from V and 0 bases from J, with 28 bases in between. The length of the CDR3 is 21 residues. The CDR3 reads CASSLPSETGRRGRSYNEQFF. DNA for the CDR3: TGCGCCAGCAGCCTACCGAGCGAGACAGGGAGGAGGGGGCGCTCCTACAATGAGCAGTTCTTC.

V is TRBV5-1 and J is TRBJ2-7, with TRBD2 matching over 8 bases. The last part of the DNA fits TRBJ2-5 better; the J call may be wrong. The germline V gene has CDR1 SGHRS and CDR2 YFSETQ. The CDR3 runs 17 residues. Here the CDR3 DNA reads TGCGCCAGCAGCTTGGTGGGGGGAAGCGGGAGTGGAGAGACCCAGTACTTC. This translates into CASSLVGGSGSGETQYF.

CDR3: CASSPGIIGEKLFF. CDR3 bases: TGTGCCAGCTCCCCCGGGATCATCGGGGAAAAACTGTTTTTT. The chain is built from TRBV18 and TRBJ1-4, with D hard to call. Germline values: CDR1 KGHSH, CDR2 LQKENI. The length of the CDR3 is 14 residues. V was cut by 6 bases and J by 8 bases, with 16 bases left in between.